Listed here is a single T cell receptor (beta chain). As processed by the authors: Amplified reference gene primers provided the basis for estimating nucleated cell counts. The method was immunoSEQ multiplex PCR; TCRdb's version includes in-frame clones alone and lacks a portion of them. D and trimming were read from the DNA, whereas the V and J calls and clone size are those reported in that table. Here the sample spans around 110,000 clones, approximately 90% being singletons. The CDR3 covers 15 residues. After removal of 4 bases from V and 0 bases from J, the junction contained 2 bases not matched to a gene. Germline CDR1 MDHEN, CDR2 SYDVKM. This sample was taken from a study of blood T cell repertoires in COVID-19. Study information: Spain, Italy and the United States supplied samples that represented acute and convalescent COVID-19. In each case, the material was cDNA or gDNA derived from T cells, B-cell-depleted T cells, or PBMCs.

V is TRBV28 and J is TRBJ2-3, with TRBD1 identical over 9 bases. The specimen was peripheral blood. The origin of this receptor is a human donor with active COVID-19. The donor label of this sample is uncertain. The CDR3 is CASSSDRGSTDTQYF. Written as DNA, the CDR3 is TGTGCCAGCAGTTCGGACAGGGGTAGCACAGATACGCAGTATTTT.